What follows is one T cell receptor beta chain and its context. What it binds is not known. This entry belongs to a study of identical twins. Study-wide results and limits: Cord blood's abundant beta clonotypes had fewer insertions, unlike memory repertoires. There was an excess of low generation probability in the out-of-frame alpha sequences that twins shared.

Looked up from germline, CDR1 is LGHDT and CDR2 is YNNKEL (reference sequence). This CDR3 has 17 residues. V lost 0 bases and J lost 2, with 13 bases in between. A universal primer binding site was introduced by template switching. The final cDNA contained unique molecular identifiers. TCRdb called the 5' RACE reads again in MiXCR, with one record for every CDR3 protein. The data contain 400,000 to 600,000 distinct CDR3 sequences, about 22% of them singletons. In addition, the sample was reused for a study of yellow fever vaccine responses in identical twins.

Sequenced material: CD4+ T cells sorted from blood. This TCR was recovered from a woman aged 18-29 years in good health. The V gene is TRBV3-1, the J gene TRBJ2-2; D call uncertain. The CDR3 is CASSQDRSTLNTGELFF. In nucleotides, the CDR3 is TGTGCCAGCAGCCAAGATAGGAGCACCCTTAACACCGGGGAGCTGTTTTTT.